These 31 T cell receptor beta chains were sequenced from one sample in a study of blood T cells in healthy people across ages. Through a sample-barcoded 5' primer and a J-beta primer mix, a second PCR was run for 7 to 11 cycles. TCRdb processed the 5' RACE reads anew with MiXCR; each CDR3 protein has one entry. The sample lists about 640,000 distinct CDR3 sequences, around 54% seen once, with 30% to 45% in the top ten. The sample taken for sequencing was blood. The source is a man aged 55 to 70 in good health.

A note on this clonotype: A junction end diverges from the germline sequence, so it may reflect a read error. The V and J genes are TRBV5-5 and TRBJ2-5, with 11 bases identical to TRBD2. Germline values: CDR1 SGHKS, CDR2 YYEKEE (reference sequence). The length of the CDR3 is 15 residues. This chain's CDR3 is CASSSSGGFGETLYF. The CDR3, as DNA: TGTGCCAGCAGCTCTAGCGGGGGGTTTGGAGAGACCCTGTACTTC.

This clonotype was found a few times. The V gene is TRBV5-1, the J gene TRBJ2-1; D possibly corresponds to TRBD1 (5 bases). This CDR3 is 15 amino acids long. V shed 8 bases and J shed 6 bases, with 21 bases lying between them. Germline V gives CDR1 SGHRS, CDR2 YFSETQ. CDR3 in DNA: TGCGCCAGTACTCCAGGGCAGCGTCTGTCCAATGAGCAGTTCTTC. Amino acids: CASTPGQRLSNEQFF.

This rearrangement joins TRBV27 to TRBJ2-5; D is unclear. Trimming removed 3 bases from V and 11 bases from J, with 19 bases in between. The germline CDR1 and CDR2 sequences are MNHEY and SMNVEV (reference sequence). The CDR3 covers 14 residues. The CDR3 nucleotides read TGTGCCAGCAGTTTGAAGCGTTATTACGATGGGCAGTACTTC. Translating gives CASSLKRYYDGQYF.

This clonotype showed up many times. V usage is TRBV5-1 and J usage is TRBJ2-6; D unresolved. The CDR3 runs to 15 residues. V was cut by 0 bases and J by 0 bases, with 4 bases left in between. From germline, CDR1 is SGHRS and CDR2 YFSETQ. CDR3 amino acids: CASSLGSSGANVLTF. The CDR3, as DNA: TGCGCCAGCAGCTTGGGGTCCTCTGGGGCCAACGTCCTGACTTTC. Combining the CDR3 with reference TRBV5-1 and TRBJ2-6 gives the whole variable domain KAGVTQTPRYLIKTRGQQVTLSCSPISGHRSVSWYQQTPGQGLQFLFEYFSETQRNKGNFPGRFSGRQFSNSRSEMNVSTLELGDSALYLCASSLGSSGANVLTFGAGSRLTVL.

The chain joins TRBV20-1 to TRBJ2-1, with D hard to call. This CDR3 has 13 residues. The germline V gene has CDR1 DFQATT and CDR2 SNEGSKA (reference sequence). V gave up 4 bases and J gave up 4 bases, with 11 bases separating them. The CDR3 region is CSAKGSQYNEQFF. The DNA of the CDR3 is TGCAGTGCTAAGGGATCACAGTACAATGAGCAGTTCTTC.

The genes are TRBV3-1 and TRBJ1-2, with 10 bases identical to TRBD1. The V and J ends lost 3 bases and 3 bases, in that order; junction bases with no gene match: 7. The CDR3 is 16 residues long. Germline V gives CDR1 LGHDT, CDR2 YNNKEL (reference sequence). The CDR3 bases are TGTGCCAGCAGCCACTCCGACAGGGGGCCGGACTATGGCTACACCTTC. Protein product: CASSHSDRGPDYGYTF.

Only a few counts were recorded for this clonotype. The CDR3 DNA reads TGCAGTGCTAGAGAAAGCGGGGGCCTCCCCTACGAGCAGTACTTC. Translating it yields CSARESGGLPYEQYF. This chain connects TRBV20-1 to TRBJ2-7; 8 bases are shared with TRBD2. In germline, CDR1 is DFQATT, CDR2 SNEGSKA (reference sequence). Unmatched junction bases numbered 6, after V lost 0 bases and J lost 2 bases. This CDR3 region has 15 residues.

The CDR3 nucleotides read TGTGCCAGCAGCTTGCGACTAGCGGGGCCCACAGATACGCAGTATTTT. Protein: CASSLRLAGPTDTQYF. The chain has TRBV5-4 and TRBJ2-3, with TRBD2 matching 11 bases. The CDR3 totals 16 residues. Germline V gives CDR1 SGHNT, CDR2 YYREEE (reference sequence). J was trimmed by 2 bases and V by 1 base; bases with no gene match: 3.

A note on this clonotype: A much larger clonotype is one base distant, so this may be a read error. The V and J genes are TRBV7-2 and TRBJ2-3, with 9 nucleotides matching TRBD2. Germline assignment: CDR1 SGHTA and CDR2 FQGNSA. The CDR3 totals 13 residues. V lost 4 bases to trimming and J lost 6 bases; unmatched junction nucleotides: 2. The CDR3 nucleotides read TGTGCCAGCAGCTGCAGCGGGGGGGATACGCAGTATTTT. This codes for CASSCSGGDTQYF.

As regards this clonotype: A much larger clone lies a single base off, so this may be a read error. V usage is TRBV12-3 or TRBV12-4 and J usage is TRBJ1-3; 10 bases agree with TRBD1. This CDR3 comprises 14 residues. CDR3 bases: TGTGCCAGCAGTCCACGGACAGGGGGAAACACCATACATTTT. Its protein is CASSPRTGGNTIHF.

CDR3 protein: CAGLGGDGTQYF. As DNA, the CDR3 is TGTGCCGGTCTCGGGGGGGATGGGACCCAGTACTTC. The genes are TRBV28 and TRBJ2-5; 8 bases agree with TRBD2. V trimming: 11 bases; J trimming: 7 bases; junction bases outside the gene matches: 9. CDR3 length equals 12 residues. The germline CDR1 and CDR2 sequences are MDHEN and SYDVKM.

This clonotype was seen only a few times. For the CDR3, the DNA is TGTGCCAGCAGTTCTCGACTAGCGGGGGGGTGCGAGCAGTACTTC. This sequence encodes CASSSRLAGGCEQYF. The chain employs TRBV27 and TRBJ2-7, with TRBD2 matching over 14 bases. Germline trimming cut 4 bases from V and 6 bases from J; bases unmatched to any gene: 5. The CDR3 spans 15 residues. The V gene's germline CDR1 is MNHEY and CDR2 SMNVEV (reference sequence).

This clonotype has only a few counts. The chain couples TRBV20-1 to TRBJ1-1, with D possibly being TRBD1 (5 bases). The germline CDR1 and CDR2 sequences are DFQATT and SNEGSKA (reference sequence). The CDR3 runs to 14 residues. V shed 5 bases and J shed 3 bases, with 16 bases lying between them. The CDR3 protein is CSARRRGTYTEAFF. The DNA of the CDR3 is TGCAGTGCTCGACGGCGGGGGACTTACACTGAAGCTTTCTTT.

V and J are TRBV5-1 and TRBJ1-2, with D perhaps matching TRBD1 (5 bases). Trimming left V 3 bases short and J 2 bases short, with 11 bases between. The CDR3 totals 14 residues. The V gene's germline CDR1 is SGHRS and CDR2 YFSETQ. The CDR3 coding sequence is TGCGCCAGCAGCTCGGGGGATATGAACTATGGCTACACCTTC. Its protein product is CASSSGDMNYGYTF.

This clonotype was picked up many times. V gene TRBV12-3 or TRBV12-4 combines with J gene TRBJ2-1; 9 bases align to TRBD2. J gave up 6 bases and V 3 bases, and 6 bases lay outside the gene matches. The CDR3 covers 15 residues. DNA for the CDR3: TGTGCCAGCAGTTTTTGGGCGGGAGGGCTCAATGAGCAGTTCTTC. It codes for CASSFWAGGLNEQFF.

CDR3 region: CASSLAGLAFGQYF. Written as DNA, the CDR3 is TGTGCCAGCAGCTTAGCCGGACTAGCCTTCGGGCAGTACTTC. The chain recombines TRBV7-2 with TRBJ2-7; TRBD2 matches at 8 bases. The CDR3 totals 14 residues. The germline V gene has CDR1 SGHTA and CDR2 FQGNSA. V was clipped by 0 bases and J by 9 bases; unmatched bases: 7.

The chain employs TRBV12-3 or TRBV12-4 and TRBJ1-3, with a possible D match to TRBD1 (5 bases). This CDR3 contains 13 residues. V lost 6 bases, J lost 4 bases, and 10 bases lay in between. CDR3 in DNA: TGTGCCAGCAGCCGCGGGACGGGAAACACCATATATTTT. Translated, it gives CASSRGTGNTIYF.

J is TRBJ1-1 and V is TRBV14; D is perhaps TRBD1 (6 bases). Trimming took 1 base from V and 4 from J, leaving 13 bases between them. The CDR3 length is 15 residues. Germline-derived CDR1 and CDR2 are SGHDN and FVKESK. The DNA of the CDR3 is TGTGCCAGCAGCCAAGTTGGGGGGCTCAGCACTGAAGCTTTCTTT. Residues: CASSQVGGLSTEAFF.

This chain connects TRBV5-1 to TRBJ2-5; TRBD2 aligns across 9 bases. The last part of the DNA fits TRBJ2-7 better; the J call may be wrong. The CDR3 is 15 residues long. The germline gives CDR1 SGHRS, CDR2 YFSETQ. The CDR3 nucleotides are TGCGCCAGCCAAGCTTGGGCGGGGGGGACCTACGAGCAGTACTTC. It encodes CASQAWAGGTYEQYF.

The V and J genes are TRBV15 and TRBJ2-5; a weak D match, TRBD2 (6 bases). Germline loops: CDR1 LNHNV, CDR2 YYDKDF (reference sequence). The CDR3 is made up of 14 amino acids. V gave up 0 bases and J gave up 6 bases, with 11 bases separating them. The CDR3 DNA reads TGTGCCACCAGCAGAGAGGGGGGAGTGAAGACCCAGTACTTC. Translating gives CATSREGGVKTQYF.

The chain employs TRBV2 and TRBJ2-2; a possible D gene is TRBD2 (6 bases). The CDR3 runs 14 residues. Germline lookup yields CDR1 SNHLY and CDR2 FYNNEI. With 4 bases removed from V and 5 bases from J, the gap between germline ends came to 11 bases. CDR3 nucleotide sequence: TGTGCCAGCAGTGCTGGACGGGGGACCGGGGAGCTGTTTTTT. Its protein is CASSAGRGTGELFF.

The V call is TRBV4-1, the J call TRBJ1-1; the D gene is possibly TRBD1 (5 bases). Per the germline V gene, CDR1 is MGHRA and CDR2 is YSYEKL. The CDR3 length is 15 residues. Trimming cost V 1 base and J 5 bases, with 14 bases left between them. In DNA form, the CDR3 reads TGCGCCAGCAGCCAAGCCCCGGGGGGGGGAACTGAAGCTTTCTTT. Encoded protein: CASSQAPGGGTEAFF.

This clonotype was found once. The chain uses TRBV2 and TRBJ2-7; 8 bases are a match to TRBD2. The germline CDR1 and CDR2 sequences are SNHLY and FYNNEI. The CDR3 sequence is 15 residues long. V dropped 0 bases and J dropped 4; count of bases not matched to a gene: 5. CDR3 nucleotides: TGTGCCAGCAGTGAAGCAGCGGGGGCTCCTTACGAGCAGTACTTC. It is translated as CASSEAAGAPYEQYF.

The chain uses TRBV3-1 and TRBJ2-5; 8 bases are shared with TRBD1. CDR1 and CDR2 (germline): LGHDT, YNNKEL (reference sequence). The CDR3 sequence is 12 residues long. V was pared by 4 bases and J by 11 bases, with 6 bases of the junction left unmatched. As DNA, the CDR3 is TGTGCCAGCAGCCGTACGACAGGGGAGCAGTACTTC. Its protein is CASSRTTGEQYF.

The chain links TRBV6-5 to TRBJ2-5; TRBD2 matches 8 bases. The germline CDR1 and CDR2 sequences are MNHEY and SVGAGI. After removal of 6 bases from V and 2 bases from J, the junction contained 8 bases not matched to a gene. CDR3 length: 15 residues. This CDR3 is CASRSSGGLQETQYF. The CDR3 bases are TGTGCCAGCAGATCAAGCGGGGGTTTGCAAGAGACCCAGTACTTC.

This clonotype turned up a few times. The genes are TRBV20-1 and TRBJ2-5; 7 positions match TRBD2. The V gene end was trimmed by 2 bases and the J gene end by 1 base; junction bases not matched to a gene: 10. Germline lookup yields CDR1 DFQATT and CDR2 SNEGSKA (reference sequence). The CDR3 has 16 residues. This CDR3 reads CSARRPGPGGQETQYF. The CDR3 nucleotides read TGCAGTGCTAGACGGCCCGGTCCGGGGGGCCAAGAGACCCAGTACTTC.

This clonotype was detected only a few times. The CDR3 reads CSASPSGYNEQFF. The CDR3 DNA is TGCAGTGCTTCTCCTAGCGGTTACAATGAGCAGTTCTTC. V gene TRBV20-1 combines with J gene TRBJ2-1; TRBD2 matches at 7 bases. With 5 bases clipped from V and 4 bases from J, the junction kept 5 bases outside the gene matches. CDR1 and CDR2 (germline): DFQATT, SNEGSKA (reference sequence). CDR3 size: 13 residues.

As DNA, the CDR3 is TGCAGCGCCATGGGGGGACAGACGAACACTGAAGCTTTCTTT. Protein product: CSAMGGQTNTEAFF. V usage is TRBV29-1 and J usage is TRBJ1-1, with 7 bases that match TRBD1. V lost 7 bases and J lost 1; bases outside the gene matches: 9. Germline lookup yields CDR1 SQVTM and CDR2 ANQGSEA. The CDR3 extends over 14 amino acids.

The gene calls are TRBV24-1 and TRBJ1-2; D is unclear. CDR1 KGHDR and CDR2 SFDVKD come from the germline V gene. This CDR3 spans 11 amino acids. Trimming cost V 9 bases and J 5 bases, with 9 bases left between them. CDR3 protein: CATRSLYGYTF. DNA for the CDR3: TGTGCCACCCGGTCCCTTTATGGCTACACCTTC.

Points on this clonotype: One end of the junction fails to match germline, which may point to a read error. CDR3 sequence: CSARWQYKEQFF. The CDR3, as DNA: TGCAGTGCTAGATGGCAGTACAAGGAGCAGTTCTTC. The V gene is TRBV20-1, the J gene TRBJ2-1, with D unresolved. The CDR3 is 12 amino acids. CDR1 DFQATT and CDR2 SNEGSKA come from the germline V gene (reference sequence).

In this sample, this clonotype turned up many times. The CDR3 loop reads CATSSLRIQETQYF. In DNA, the CDR3 is TGTGCCACCAGCAGTTTGAGAATACAAGAGACCCAGTACTTC. This chain joins TRBV15 and TRBJ2-5; D uncertain. The CDR3 loop spans 14 amino acids. Germline assignment: CDR1 LNHNV and CDR2 YYDKDF (reference sequence). Trimming removed 3 bases from V and 2 bases from J, with 10 bases in between.